The sequence of this T cell receptor (beta chain) was determined in a study of beta chain features in type 1 diabetes. In the study overall: Age and gender were similar between patients and healthy donors, as were cell yields.

The CDR3 consists of 15 residues. The V and J ends lost 2 bases and 0 bases respectively, with 11 bases between them. The germline CDR1 and CDR2 sequences are SGHDT and YYEEEE. Study findings and constraints: The naive, central memory and Treg TCRB repertoires of patients appeared to be more similar to one another than those of healthy donors. TCRB CDR3 length was moderately but significantly reduced in all four CD4+ subsets of Type 1 diabetes patients.

Expressed TCRB transcripts were sequenced because the entire RNA isolate underwent reverse transcription. TCRdb's copy holds only in-frame clones and misses some; the assay was immunoSEQ multiplex PCR. The sample records about 250,000 clones, roughly a tenth being singletons. In its sample, this clone was seen a few times. Its antigen is as yet unknown. This receptor was obtained from a man aged 25-45 years with type 1 diabetes. The genes are TRBV5-6 and TRBJ2-5; possibly TRBD1 for D (6 bases). Source material: naive CD4+ T cells from blood. The CDR3 reads CASSLPDRYQETQYF. The CDR3 DNA is TGTGCCAGCAGCTTACCCGACAGGTACCAAGAGACCCAGTACTTC.